The 21 T cell receptor beta chains presented below share a single source sample, sequenced in a study of blood T cell repertoires in COVID-19. Repertoires were generated with immunoSEQ multiplex PCR, while TCRdb's copy carries only in-frame clones and drops some. The table includes fewer than 90,000 clones, around nine tenths detected once. Sequences were obtained from peripheral blood. These receptors all come from a middle-aged man with active or convalescent COVID-19.

V and J are TRBV11-2 and TRBJ2-5; TRBD2 matches 12 bases. The CDR3 contains 16 residues. The V gene end was trimmed by 8 bases and the J gene end by 5 bases; junction bases not matched to a gene: 12. Germline V gene lookup returns CDR1 SGHAT and CDR2 FQNNGV. The CDR3 DNA follows: TGTGCCAGCGGTAGGCCCCTAGCGGGGGGGCTGGAGACCCAGTACTTC. The encoded protein is CASGRPLAGGLETQYF. Full variable domain (remainder filled in from reference TRBV11-2 and TRBJ2-5): EAGVAQSPRYKIIEKRQSVAFWCNPISGHATLYWYQQILGQGPKLLIQFQNNGVVDDSQLPKDRFSAERLKGVDSTLKIQPAKLEDSAVYLCASGRPLAGGLETQYFGPGTRLLVL.

The chain combines TRBV10-3 with TRBJ1-2; 11 bases match TRBD1. Per germline, CDR1 ENHRY and CDR2 SYGVKD. The V and J ends lost 4 bases and 4 bases, in that order; junction bases with no gene match: 2. The CDR3 runs 14 residues. This CDR3 is CAISVGTGGYGYTF. The CDR3 DNA follows: TGTGCCATCAGTGTTGGGACAGGGGGCTATGGCTACACCTTC.

The chain has TRBV30 and TRBJ1-4; D not certain. Trimming stripped 8 bases from V and 0 bases from J, with 10 bases between. The CDR3 is 13 amino acids. The germline V gene encodes CDR1 GTSNPN and CDR2 SVGIG (reference sequence). CDR3 sequence: CAGSTTTNEKLFF. CDR3 nucleotides: TGTGCCGGGTCGACAACAACTAATGAAAAACTGTTTTTT.

The J gene is TRBJ2-5, the V gene TRBV6-5; 8 bases align to TRBD2. Trimming at V came to 5 bases and at J to 4 bases, leaving 6 bases not matched to a gene. This CDR3 comprises 14 residues. Germline V gives CDR1 MNHEY, CDR2 SVGAGI. CDR3 in amino acids: CASSRPGGGETQYF. Here the CDR3 DNA reads TGTGCCAGCAGTCGACCGGGGGGGGGAGAGACCCAGTACTTC.

V and J are TRBV28 and TRBJ1-1, with a tentative D call TRBD1 (5 bases). Trimming took 8 bases from V and 0 from J, leaving 13 bases between them. Germline-derived CDR1 and CDR2 are MDHEN and SYDVKM. CDR3 length: 14 amino acids. The chain's CDR3 is CASGMLQVNTEAFF. In DNA form, the CDR3 reads TGTGCCAGCGGCATGCTACAGGTGAACACTGAAGCTTTCTTT.

V gene TRBV23-1 combines with J gene TRBJ1-5, with 7 bases lining up with TRBD1. TRBV23-1 is an ORF, with its function uncertain. This CDR3 has 20 amino acids. V lost 1 base, J lost 5 bases, and 20 bases stayed unmatched. The CDR3 loop reads CASSQFPPGQRRPEYQPQHF. The CDR3 coding sequence is TGCGCCAGCAGTCAATTCCCCCCGGGACAGCGACGCCCGGAATATCAGCCCCAGCATTTT.

The chain uses TRBV25-1 and TRBJ1-2; no definite D call. Trimming took off 1 base at V and 8 bases at J, with 11 bases between the two ends. The germline gives CDR1 MGHDK, CDR2 SYGVNS. The CDR3 has 13 residues. The CDR3 reads CASSEFPGGGYTF. As DNA, the CDR3 is TGTGCCAGCAGTGAATTCCCAGGAGGGGGCTACACCTTC.

The V call is TRBV7-2, the J call TRBJ2-1; D is ambiguous. Trimming left V 1 base short and J 0 bases short, with 7 bases between. The CDR3 has 15 amino acids. The germline CDR1 and CDR2 sequences are SGHTA and FQGNSA. CDR3 sequence: CASSLGSGSYNEQFF. CDR3 bases: TGTGCCAGCAGCTTAGGGTCCGGCTCCTACAATGAGCAGTTCTTC.

As regards this clone: The sample holds other DNA sequences that translate to the same CDR3. V is TRBV12-3 or TRBV12-4 and J is TRBJ2-5, with D perhaps matching TRBD2 (5 bases). The CDR3 sequence is 13 residues long. Between the trimmed V and J ends, which lost 1 base and 3 bases, there was a span of 6 bases. CDR3 DNA sequence: TGTGCCAGCAGTTTAGGAGGGAAAGAGACCCAGTACTTC. Amino acid sequence: CASSLGGKETQYF.

This CDR3 reads CASSPSGQGALRTEAFF. The CDR3 coding sequence is TGTGCCAGCAGCCCTAGCGGACAGGGGGCCCTGAGGACTGAAGCTTTCTTT. The J gene is TRBJ1-1, the V gene TRBV7-2, with 11 bases aligning to TRBD1. The germline V gene has CDR1 SGHTA and CDR2 FQGNSA. The CDR3 is made up of 17 amino acids. With 5 bases clipped from V and 5 bases from J, the junction kept 13 bases outside the gene matches.

The rearrangement joins TRBV7-8 to TRBJ2-1; TRBD1 matches 7 bases. The V segment lost 5 bases and the J segment 5 bases; nucleotides outside the gene matches: 6. CDR1 is SGHVS and CDR2 is FQNEAQ in the germline V gene. CDR3 length: 14 residues. The chain's CDR3 is CASSLQGSHNEQFF. The DNA for the CDR3 is TGTGCCAGCAGCCTACAGGGGTCTCACAATGAGCAGTTCTTC.

This sequence joins TRBV3-1 (or the pseudogene TRBV3-2) and TRBJ2-1; D uncertain. V lost 4 bases and J 4 bases, leaving 14 bases between the germline ends. From germline, CDR1 is LGHDT and CDR2 YNNKEL (reference sequence). CDR3 size: 15 residues. The CDR3 reads CASSLSPSLYNEQFF. The CDR3 DNA sequence: TGTGCCAGCAGCCTAAGCCCCTCCCTATACAATGAGCAGTTCTTC.

This chain uses TRBV29-1 with TRBJ1-1, with 10 positions matching TRBD1. Germline trimming cut 6 bases from V and 7 bases from J; bases unmatched to any gene: 11. The CDR3 runs to 14 residues. The germline V gene encodes CDR1 SQVTM and CDR2 ANQGSEA. For the CDR3, the DNA is TGCAGCGTCTTATCCGGGACAGGGGATATTGAAGCTTTCTTT. As protein: CSVLSGTGDIEAFF. Supplemented by reference TRBV29-1 and TRBJ1-1, the full variable domain reads SAVISQKPSRDICQRGTSLTIQCQVDSQVTMMFWYRQQPGQSLTLIATANQGSEATYESGFVIDKFPISRPNLTFSTLTVSNMSPEDSSIYLCSVLSGTGDIEAFFGQGTRLTVV.

This clone occurred once. This chain joins TRBV3-1 (or the pseudogene TRBV3-2) and TRBJ2-3, with D unresolved. The germline CDR1 and CDR2 sequences are LGHDT and YNNKEL (reference sequence). The CDR3 sequence is 13 residues long. V was shortened by 0 bases and J by 14 bases, with 15 bases between the two germline ends. CDR3 residues: CASSQENQAQPYF. The CDR3 DNA reads as TGTGCCAGCAGCCAAGAGAATCAGGCCCAGCCGTATTTT.

The chain combines TRBV18 with TRBJ1-1, with D possibly being TRBD1 (6 bases). This CDR3 is built from 14 residues. The V end lost 3 bases, the J end lost 6 bases, and 14 bases lay between the germline ends. The germline CDR1 and CDR2 sequences are KGHSH and LQKENI. CDR3 nucleotides: TGTGCCAGCTCACCCTTAACAGGGTCCCCTGAAGCTTTCTTT. Translation: CASSPLTGSPEAFF.

This chain uses TRBV12-3 or TRBV12-4 with TRBJ1-1; 7 positions agree with TRBD1. The ends lost 5 bases at V and 5 bases at J; junction bases unmatched: 5. The CDR3 is 13 amino acids. CDR3 nucleotides: TGTGCCAGCAGTCGAGGGGGCAGGACTGAAGCTTTCTTT. Its protein product is CASSRGGRTEAFF.

The gene calls are TRBV19 and TRBJ2-2; TRBD1 matches at 12 bases. Germline loops: CDR1 LNHDA, CDR2 SQIVND (reference sequence). V lost 4 bases and J lost 4; bases outside the gene matches: 7. The CDR3 covers 17 residues. The CDR3 region is CASSKGTGGEVTGELFF. DNA for the CDR3: TGTGCCAGTAGTAAAGGGACAGGGGGCGAAGTCACCGGGGAGCTGTTTTTT.

The V call is TRBV5-1, the J call TRBJ2-5; 8 nucleotides agree with TRBD1. The germline V gene has CDR1 SGHRS and CDR2 YFSETQ. With 4 bases clipped from V and 2 bases from J, the junction kept 10 bases outside the gene matches. CDR3 size: 16 residues. This chain's CDR3 is CASSIGQGALQETQYF. The CDR3 coding sequence is TGCGCCAGCAGCATCGGACAGGGCGCCCTTCAAGAGACCCAGTACTTC.

This clone has a single count. This chain joins TRBV7-2 and TRBJ1-2; 7 positions match TRBD1. Trimming removed 4 bases from V and 3 bases from J; junction bases left unmatched: 8. Germline V lookup: CDR1 SGHTA, CDR2 FQGNSA. CDR3 length equals 15 residues. The CDR3 sequence: CASSSRQGGDYGYTF. The CDR3 DNA is TGTGCCAGCAGCTCCCGACAGGGTGGGGACTATGGCTACACCTTC. The whole variable domain, remainder taken from reference TRBV7-2 and TRBJ1-2, is GAGVSQSPSNKVTEKGKDVELRCDPISGHTALYWYRQSLGQGLEFLIYFQGNSAPDKSGLPSDRFSAERTGGSVSTLTIQRTQQEDSAVYLCASSSRQGGDYGYTFGSGTRLTVV.

J is TRBJ1-3 and V is TRBV6-5; D possibly corresponds to TRBD1 (5 bases). The CDR3 has 15 residues. The V and J ends lost 4 bases and 4 bases respectively, with 14 bases between them. Germline V gene lookup returns CDR1 MNHEY and CDR2 SVGAGI. The CDR3 bases are TGTGCCAGCAGTTCCACGACAGAGACGGGAAACACCATATATTTT. This codes for CASSSTTETGNTIYF.

V is TRBV19 and J is TRBJ1-3; D is uncertain. From germline, CDR1 is LNHDA and CDR2 SQIVND (reference sequence). The CDR3 totals 13 residues. Trimming left V 5 bases short and J 0 bases short, with 5 bases between. The CDR3: CASSPDSGNTIYF. The CDR3 DNA is TGTGCCAGTAGTCCAGACTCTGGAAACACCATATATTTT.